This T cell receptor (beta chain) emerged from a study of blood T cell repertoires in COVID-19. The repertoire was sequenced with immunoSEQ multiplex PCR; TCRdb's copy has only in-frame clones and lacks some. The sample includes around 100,000 clones, approximately 85% of them seen just once. This clone was seen a single time. This receptor was taken from a man aged 55 to 70 with acute or convalescent COVID-19. The sequencing sample was made of peripheral blood.

CDR3 nucleotide sequence: TGTGCCAGCTCACCACCGGCAGGGGGTACAGATACGCAGTATTTT. Translation gives CASSPPAGGTDTQYF. V and J are TRBV18 and TRBJ2-3; 7 nucleotides line up with TRBD1. From germline, CDR1 is KGHSH and CDR2 LQKENI. Trimming at V came to 0 bases and at J to 3 bases, leaving 3 bases not matched to a gene. The CDR3 is 15 amino acids.